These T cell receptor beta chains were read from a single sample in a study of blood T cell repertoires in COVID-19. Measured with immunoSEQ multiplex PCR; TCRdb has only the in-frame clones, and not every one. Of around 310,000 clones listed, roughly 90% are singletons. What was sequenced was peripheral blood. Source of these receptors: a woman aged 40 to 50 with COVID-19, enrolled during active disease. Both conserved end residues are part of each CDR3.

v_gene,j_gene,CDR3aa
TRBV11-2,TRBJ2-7,CASSPSTHSYEQYF
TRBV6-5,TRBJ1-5,CASRSLGGHQPQHF
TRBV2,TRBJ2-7,CASSPDRGEQYF
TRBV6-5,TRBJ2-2,CASKLADTGELFF
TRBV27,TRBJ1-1,CASSLVPEGSRAFF
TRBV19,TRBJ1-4,CASSIGGNEKLFF
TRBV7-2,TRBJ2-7,CASSPTGGAPSEQYF
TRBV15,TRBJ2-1,CATSRVWGGDGNEQFF
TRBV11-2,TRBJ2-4,CASSPLTGPKNIQYF
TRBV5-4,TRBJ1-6,CASSPDRGGNSPLHF
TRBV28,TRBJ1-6,CASSSPEGGSYNSPLHF
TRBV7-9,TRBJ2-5,CASSPKMGVREGPAETQYF